A selection of T cell receptor beta chains follows, all from one sample in a study of PD-1 blockade in classical Hodgkin lymphoma. TCRdb's copy holds only in-frame clones and misses some; the assay was immunoSEQ multiplex PCR. The data show around 91,000 clones, roughly nine tenths seen once. Sequenced material: peripheral blood mononuclear cells (PBMCs), taken at baseline. The receptors originated from a human donor with classical Hodgkin lymphoma. The CDR3 runs from the conserved cysteine through the conserved F or W. The D gene is left open where the match is weak. Rows give clone size only sometimes, using once, few, many, or a class for an expanded clone.

d_gene | j_gene | v_gene | abundance | CDR3nt | CDR3aa
TRBD1 | TRBJ1-2 | TRBV18 | NA | TGTGCCAGCTCACCCCGACAGGGATTAGACTATGGCTACACCTTC | CASSPRQGLDYGYTF
NA | TRBJ1-2 | TRBV4-1 | once | TGCGCCAGCAGCCAAGATTATAAGGTAGGCTATGGCTACACCTTC | CASSQDYKVGYGYTF
TRBD2 | TRBJ2-7 | TRBV19 | NA | TGTGCCAGTAGTCGGCGCTGGGGGGGAGATGAGCAGTACTTC | CASSRRWGGDEQYF
NA | TRBJ2-1 | TRBV7-2 | NA | TGTGCCAGCAGTTCCTTAAGCTCCTACAATGAGCAGTTCTTC | CASSSLSSYNEQFF
NA | TRBJ1-3 | TRBV6-5 | NA | TGTGCCACCCGTTGGACGGGAGGAAACACCATATATTTT | CATRWTGGNTIYF
NA | TRBJ1-4 | TRBV5-1 | NA | TGCGCCAGCAGCCCCGGGGGGGGTAGATATGAAAAACTGTTTTTT | CASSPGGGRYEKLFF
NA | TRBJ2-2 | TRBV5-4 | NA | TGTGCCAGCAGCTTGAGGACCTTGAACACCGGGGAGCTGTTTTTT | CASSLRTLNTGELFF
NA | TRBJ1-4 | TRBV6-1 | NA | TGTGCCAGCAGTAAAGAGGAGGGTACTAATGAAAAACTGTTTTTT | CASSKEEGTNEKLFF
NA | TRBJ2-7 | TRBV19 | few | TGTGCCAGTAGTCTAGTGGGCGCCTCCTACGAGCAGTACTTC | CASSLVGASYEQYF
NA | TRBJ1-2 | TRBV11-2 | NA | TGTGCCAGCAGCTTAGCCCAGGGATTTGGCTACACCTTC | CASSLAQGFGYTF
NA | TRBJ1-1 | TRBV25-1 | NA | TGTGCCAGCAGTGAGGGAGGTCTGAACACTGAAGCTTTCTTT | CASSEGGLNTEAFF
NA | TRBJ2-7 | TRBV6-1 | NA | TGTGCCAGCAGTGAAGCGATGATCGACTACGAGCAGTACTTC | CASSEAMIDYEQYF
NA | TRBJ2-5 | TRBV28 | NA | TGTGCCAGCAGTTTACGGCAGGTCCTACGAAGGGCCCAGTACTTC | CASSLRQVLRRAQYF
NA | TRBJ1-4 | TRBV4-1 | NA | TGCGCCAGCAGCCAAGTTTACGGGACCTATAATGAAAAACTGTTTTTT | CASSQVYGTYNEKLFF
NA | TRBJ1-5 | TRBV18 | NA | TGTGCCAGCTCCAAAAATCAGCCCCAGCATTTT | CASSKNQPQHF
NA | TRBJ2-1 | TRBV6-5 | few | TGTGCCAGCAGTAAGGCAAACAATGAGCAGTTCTTC | CASSKANNEQFF
TRBD2 | TRBJ2-5 | TRBV5-8 | NA | TGTGCCAGCAGCTTGGCCATAGCGGGGCCAGCTAGGGAGACCCAGTACTTC | CASSLAIAGPARETQYF
NA | TRBJ2-2 | TRBV18 | NA | TGTGCCAGCTCAGCTCGTGGGGACGGGGAGCTGTTTTTT | CASSARGDGELFF
NA | TRBJ1-2 | TRBV5-1 | NA | TGCGCCAGCAGCTTGGGAGGGGGAGGCTACACCTTC | CASSLGGGGYTF
NA | TRBJ2-5 | TRBV25-1 | NA | TGTGCCAGCAGTGAATTGGCCAGCGACTGGGGGGACCAGTACTTC | CASSELASDWGDQYF
NA | TRBJ1-1 | TRBV18 | NA | TGTGCCAGCTCACAGATGTCAGGGACTGGGACTGAAGCTTTCTTT | CASSQMSGTGTEAFF
NA | TRBJ2-2 | TRBV2 | NA | TGTGCCAGCAGTGAAGCGCTTACACGTTCGAACACCGGGGAGCTGTTTTTT | CASSEALTRSNTGELFF
NA | TRBJ2-1 | TRBV27 | NA | TGTGCCAGCAGTTTAGAAGGCTCCTACAATGAGCAGTTCTTC | CASSLEGSYNEQFF
NA | TRBJ2-7 | TRBV7-2 | NA | TGTGCCAGCAGCTTAGAGTTGGCAGGTCGGGGCGAGCAGTACTTC | CASSLELAGRGEQYF
NA | TRBJ1-3 | TRBV9 | once | TGTGCCAGCAGCGTGCGGAAAGCTGGAAACACCATATATTTT | CASSVRKAGNTIYF
NA | TRBJ2-7 | TRBV11-1 | NA | TGTGCCAGCAGCTTTCCTGGGGGTTACGAGCAGTACTTC | CASSFPGGYEQYF
TRBD2 | TRBJ2-7 | TRBV10-2 | NA | TGCGCCAGCAGTGTGACTAGCGGGAGTTCGAACGAGCAGTACTTC | CASSVTSGSSNEQYF
NA | TRBJ2-7 | TRBV19 | once | TGTGCCAGTAACGAGGGAGGAAGCCCCTACTACGAGCAGTACTTC | CASNEGGSPYYEQYF
NA | TRBJ1-5 | TRBV6-5 | NA | TGTGCCAGCAGCGCACTAAGCAATCAGCCCCAGCATTTT | CASSALSNQPQHF
NA | TRBJ2-7 | TRBV4-1 | NA | TGCGCCAGCAGCCAATGGTCCCTCCTTGGCTACGAGCAGTACTTC | CASSQWSLLGYEQYF
NA | TRBJ2-7 | TRBV2 | NA | TGTGCCAGCATAGTCGACTACGAGCAGTACTTC | CASIVDYEQYF
TRBD2 | TRBJ2-3 | TRBV7-9 | NA | TGTGCCAGCAGCGCAACGACGGGACTAGCGGGAGGCACAGATACGCAGTATTTT | CASSATTGLAGGTDTQYF
NA | TRBJ1-1 | TRBV27 | NA | TGTGCCAGCAGTTTAATCCCATGGAACACTGAAGCTTTCTTT | CASSLIPWNTEAFF
NA | TRBJ1-1 | TRBV2 | NA | TGTGCCAGCATAACCCTAGGTAACACTGAAGCTTTCTTT | CASITLGNTEAFF
NA | TRBJ1-2 | TRBV7-9 | once | TGTGCCAGCAGCTTACCTGACCACGGACAGAATTCATATGGCTACACCTTC | CASSLPDHGQNSYGYTF
TRBD2 | TRBJ2-1 | TRBV13 | NA | TGTGCCAGCAGCTTAGTGTGGCGGGAGGACAATGAGCAGTTCTTC | CASSLVWREDNEQFF
NA | TRBJ1-1 | TRBV15 | NA | TGTGCCACCAGCAGAGATCCGGCAGGTTCATCGTACACTGAAGCTTTCTTT | CATSRDPAGSSYTEAFF
NA | TRBJ2-1 | TRBV28 | NA | TGTGCCAGCAGTCAAAGGCTAGTAACCCATGAGCAGTTCTTC | CASSQRLVTHEQFF
NA | TRBJ1-1 | TRBV6-5 | NA | TGTGCCAGCAGACACAAGAGTGGACCCACTGAAGCTTTCTTT | CASRHKSGPTEAFF
NA | TRBJ2-3 | TRBV7-9 | medium-sized | TGTGCCAGCAGCTCCTCAGGGGTCAACACAGATACGCAGTATTTT | CASSSSGVNTDTQYF
TRBD1 | TRBJ1-1 | TRBV6-5 | NA | TGTGCCAGCAGTTCTCCGACAGGGGGGAACACTGAAGCTTTCTTT | CASSSPTGGNTEAFF
NA | TRBJ1-1 | TRBV19 | NA | TGTGCCAGTAGAGAGGGATACACTGAAGCTTTCTTT | CASREGYTEAFF
NA | TRBJ1-2 | TRBV6-5 | NA | TGTGCCAGCAGTTCGGGGGGAGATGGCTACACCTTC | CASSSGGDGYTF
TRBD1 | TRBJ1-4 | TRBV4-3 | few | TGCGCCAGCAGCCAAGGCAGGGGGAACGCCAAAGAAAAACTGTTTTTT | CASSQGRGNAKEKLFF
TRBD2 | TRBJ2-5 | TRBV28 | NA | TGTGCCAGCAGCCCCGGACTAGCGGGAAAGTCAGAGACCCAGTACTTC | CASSPGLAGKSETQYF
NA | TRBJ2-7 | TRBV11-2 | NA | TGTGCCAGCAGCTTAGGCAGCTTCTACGAGCAGTACTTC | CASSLGSFYEQYF
NA | TRBJ2-1 | TRBV25-1 | NA | TGTGCCAGCAGTGGGCAGGGCCAGCAGTTCTTC | CASSGQGQQFF